These 26 T cell receptor beta chains were all obtained from the same sample, sequenced in a study of T cell responses to AZD1222 COVID-19 vaccine. Sequenced by immunoSEQ multiplex PCR; TCRdb stores in-frame clones only, minus some. The repertoire holds roughly 77,000 clones, with roughly nine tenths as singletons. Here the sequenced sample was peripheral blood, taken on day 0 of AZD1222 vaccination. The receptors here all came from an adult in good health.

The genes are TRBV13 and TRBJ2-7; unclear D gene. This CDR3 comprises 14 residues. Per the germline V gene, CDR1 is PRHDT and CDR2 is FYEKMQ (reference sequence). Trimming took off 0 bases at V and 6 bases at J, with 12 bases between the two ends. This CDR3 reads CASSLGRAVLEQYF. CDR3 in DNA: TGTGCCAGCAGCTTAGGTCGGGCGGTTCTCGAGCAGTACTTC.

By sample fraction, this clone is medium-sized (0.01 to 0.1%). The chain has TRBV15 and TRBJ1-5; possibly TRBD1 for D (5 bases). There are 15 residues in the CDR3. Germline lookup yields CDR1 LNHNV and CDR2 YYDKDF (reference sequence). V lost 2 bases and J 5 bases, leaving 13 bases between the germline ends. The CDR3 loop is CATSRRLQGDQPQHF. In nucleotides, the CDR3 is TGTGCCACCAGCAGACGCCTCCAGGGTGATCAGCCCCAGCATTTT.

J is TRBJ2-5 and V is TRBV9, with D possibly matching TRBD2 (6 bases). This CDR3 is built from 14 residues. Germline CDR1 is SGDLS and CDR2 is YYNGEE. Trimming took 0 bases from V and 5 from J, leaving 11 bases between them. DNA of the CDR3: TGTGCCAGCAGCGTAGTTGGGGGGTTGGAGACCCAGTACTTC. Protein product: CASSVVGGLETQYF. The full variable domain, rest sourced from reference TRBV9 and TRBJ2-5, is DSGVTQTPKHLITATGQRVTLRCSPRSGDLSVYWYQQSLDQGLQFLIQYYNGEERAKGNILERFSAQQFPDLHSELNLSSLELGDSALYFCASSVVGGLETQYFGPGTRLLVL.

The chain is built from TRBV16 and TRBJ1-1, with 9 positions matching TRBD1. Trimming at V came to 2 bases and at J to 3 bases, leaving 19 bases not matched to a gene. Germline CDR1 and CDR2: KGHSY and FQNENV. The CDR3 has 20 residues. The CDR3 loop is CASSQPGQGVRGDRDTEAFF. The CDR3 coding sequence is TGTGCCAGCAGCCAACCGGGACAGGGCGTACGGGGTGACAGGGACACTGAAGCTTTCTTT.

This chain uses TRBV6-6 with TRBJ1-4; D not resolved. The CDR3 runs 15 residues. V was cut by 0 bases and J by 3 bases, with 8 bases left in between. Germline V lookup: CDR1 MNHNY, CDR2 SVGAGI (reference sequence). In nucleotides, the CDR3 is TGTGCCAGCAGTTACTCACCGGAGGCTAATGAAAAACTGTTTTTT. Protein product: CASSYSPEANEKLFF.

The rearrangement uses TRBV4-2 and TRBJ1-6, with TRBD1 matching 8 bases. Germline V gene lookup returns CDR1 LGHNA and CDR2 YNFKEQ. CDR3 length equals 15 residues. V was clipped by 0 bases and J by 9 bases; unmatched bases: 4. The CDR3 region has the DNA TGTGCCAGCAGCCAAGATCGACAGGGGAGTTCACCCCTCCACTTT. Translating gives CASSQDRQGSSPLHF.

The chain combines TRBV6-1 with TRBJ1-4, with D perhaps TRBD1 (6 bases). Per germline, CDR1 MNHNS and CDR2 SASEGT. The CDR3 loop spans 13 amino acids. The ends were cut back, 2 bases at V and 14 bases at J, with 15 bases in the middle. This CDR3 reads CASSESTRTVLFF. CDR3 nucleotide sequence: TGTGCCAGCAGTGAAAGTACCCGGACAGTTCTGTTTTTT.

The rearrangement uses TRBV9 and TRBJ1-2; possibly TRBD1 for D (5 bases). CDR1 is SGDLS, CDR2 YYNGEE, per germline. The CDR3 runs to 14 residues. The V and J ends lost 0 bases and 1 base respectively, with 7 bases between them. The CDR3 DNA reads as TGTGCCAGCAGCGTAGCACAGGATAACTATGGCTACACCTTC. Translated, it gives CASSVAQDNYGYTF. Using reference TRBV9 and TRBJ1-2 for the parts outside the CDR3, the full variable domain is DSGVTQTPKHLITATGQRVTLRCSPRSGDLSVYWYQQSLDQGLQFLIQYYNGEERAKGNILERFSAQQFPDLHSELNLSSLELGDSALYFCASSVAQDNYGYTFGSGTRLTVV.

This chain links TRBV5-1 with TRBJ2-7, with TRBD1 matching over 9 bases. The CDR3 runs to 16 residues. The trim removed 6 bases at V and 1 base at J, leaving 11 bases unmatched. Germline V gene data show CDR1 as SGHRS and CDR2 as YFSETQ. The CDR3 region has the DNA TGCGCCAGCAAAATTATCCCGGGACAGGGTTCCTACGAGCAGTACTTC. It encodes CASKIIPGQGSYEQYF. The full variable domain, completed using reference TRBV5-1 and TRBJ2-7, is KAGVTQTPRYLIKTRGQQVTLSCSPISGHRSVSWYQQTPGQGLQFLFEYFSETQRNKGNFPGRFSGRQFSNSRSEMNVSTLELGDSALYLCASKIIPGQGSYEQYFGPGTRLTVT.

The rearrangement joins TRBV27 to TRBJ1-2, with 7 bases fitting TRBD1. The CDR3 length is 15 residues. Germline CDR1 reads MNHEY; CDR2 reads SMNVEV (reference sequence). Trimming removed 5 bases from V and 6 bases from J; junction bases left unmatched: 12. The CDR3 sequence is CASSGIMRGRDGYTF. The CDR3 DNA sequence: TGTGCCAGCAGTGGAATTATGAGGGGGCGCGATGGCTACACCTTC.

J is TRBJ2-7 and V is TRBV5-1; D may be TRBD1 (6 bases). Germline loops: CDR1 SGHRS, CDR2 YFSETQ. Trimming left V 0 bases short and J 5 bases short, with 12 bases between. The CDR3 sequence is 14 residues long. The CDR3 sequence: CASSLGQGIHEQYF. The CDR3 DNA follows: TGCGCCAGCAGCTTGGGCCAGGGGATCCACGAGCAGTACTTC.

J is TRBJ2-3 and V is TRBV24-1; tentatively, D is TRBD1 (6 bases). CDR1 and CDR2 from the germline V gene are KGHDR and SFDVKD. V was cut by 4 bases and J by 2 bases, with 18 bases left in between. This CDR3 contains 17 residues. CDR3: CATSDPGMDSFTDTQYF. The CDR3, as DNA: TGTGCCACCAGTGACCCGGGTATGGACAGCTTCACAGATACGCAGTATTTT.

V usage is TRBV10-3 and J usage is TRBJ1-5; 8 bases line up with TRBD1. This CDR3 spans 13 amino acids. Per germline, CDR1 ENHRY and CDR2 SYGVKD. The V gene end was trimmed by 9 bases and the J gene end by 9 bases; junction bases not matched to a gene: 10. The CDR3 DNA reads TGTGCCATGGGACAGGCACTGCAACGGCCCCAGCATTTT. It specifies CAMGQALQRPQHF.

The CDR3 region has the DNA TGCGCCAGCAGCTTGCTTACAAACACCGGGGAGCTGTTTTTT. This encodes CASSLLTNTGELFF. The gene calls are TRBV5-1 and TRBJ2-2, with D hard to call. The CDR3 is 14 amino acids. Deletions cut 1 base from V and 2 bases from J, with 6 bases between. CDR1 and CDR2 (germline): SGHRS, YFSETQ.

This clone was recorded once. CDR3 bases: TGTGCCAGCAGTGAACAGGGAACTGGGGCCAACGTCCTGACTTTC. Translation gives CASSEQGTGANVLTF. The chain combines TRBV6-1 with TRBJ2-6; possible D gene TRBD1, 5 bases. Trimming left V 2 bases short and J 2 bases short, with 7 bases between. Germline CDR1 is MNHNS and CDR2 is SASEGT. The CDR3 sequence is 15 residues long.

The V gene is TRBV6-2 or TRBV6-3, the J gene TRBJ2-7; no reliable D call. V was shortened by 5 bases and J by 3 bases, with 20 bases between the two germline ends. This CDR3 comprises 16 residues. The V gene's germline CDR1 is MNHEY and CDR2 SVGEGT. CDR3 sequence: CASSPPAALRFYEQYF. The CDR3 DNA reads TGTGCCAGCAGTCCCCCCGCGGCACTCCGCTTCTACGAGCAGTACTTC.

This chain joins TRBV7-9 and TRBJ1-2, with 10 bases matching TRBD1. J was trimmed by 8 bases and V by 5 bases; bases with no gene match: 8. The germline gives CDR1 SEHNR, CDR2 FQNEAQ (reference sequence). The CDR3 runs to 14 residues. CDR3 in DNA: TGTGCCAGCAGCCTTGGGACAGGGGTTGACGGCTACACCTTC. Its translation: CASSLGTGVDGYTF.

This sequence joins TRBV5-1 and TRBJ2-3, with a possible D match to TRBD2 (6 bases). CDR1 is SGHRS, CDR2 YFSETQ, per germline. Trimming left V 4 bases short and J 1 base short, with 13 bases between. The CDR3 covers 15 residues. CDR3 sequence reads: CASSISGYRTDTQYF. Here the CDR3 DNA reads TGCGCCAGCAGCATTAGCGGATATCGCACAGATACGCAGTATTTT.

The chain carries TRBV7-8 and TRBJ1-2; D uncertain. V was trimmed by 5 bases and J by 8 bases, leaving 9 bases between them. The CDR3 runs to 11 residues. The germline V gene has CDR1 SGHVS and CDR2 FQNEAQ. The CDR3 here is CASSRLGGYTF. In nucleotides, the CDR3 is TGTGCCAGCAGCCGTTTGGGGGGCTACACCTTC.

The CDR3 region has the DNA TGTGCAAGTCGCTCGAGACCGGGACAGGGTATGAATAGCAATCAGCCCCAGCATTTT. Translating it yields CASRSRPGQGMNSNQPQHF. The chain has TRBV12-2 and TRBJ1-5; the D call of TRBD1 is as the table states it, not checked on the DNA. TRBV12-2 is listed as a pseudogene. The CDR3 runs 19 residues.

The chain has TRBV2 and TRBJ1-6; no reliable D call. Trimming shortened V by 5 bases and J by 10 bases, and 18 bases separated the two germline ends. CDR1 is SNHLY and CDR2 is FYNNEI in the germline V gene. This CDR3 comprises 15 residues. The CDR3 DNA sequence: TGTGCCAGCAGTTTAGGAACACGTAAGGCATCACCCCTCCACTTT. Translating gives CASSLGTRKASPLHF.

The chain carries TRBV15 and TRBJ1-1, with 7 bases identical to TRBD1. The V gene end was trimmed by 3 bases and the J gene end by 1 base; junction bases not matched to a gene: 5. Germline CDR1 and CDR2: LNHNV and YYDKDF (reference sequence). The CDR3 totals 15 residues. The CDR3 spells CATSSFRDRNTEAFF. For the CDR3, the DNA is TGTGCCACCAGCAGCTTCCGGGACAGGAACACTGAAGCTTTCTTT. The entire variable domain, with the rest obtained from reference TRBV15 and TRBJ1-1, is as follows: DAMVIQNPRYQVTQFGKPVTLSCSQTLNHNVMYWYQQKSSQAPKLLFHYYDKDFNNEADTPDNFQSRRPNTSFCFLDIRSPGLGDTAMYLCATSSFRDRNTEAFFGQGTRLTVV.

This chain joins TRBV5-4 and TRBJ2-3; D is uncertain. CDR3 length equals 13 residues. The germline CDR1 and CDR2 sequences are SGHNT and YYREEE (reference sequence). V gave up 2 bases and J gave up 2 bases, with 6 bases separating them. The DNA for the CDR3 is TGTGCCAGCAGCTTCGGGTCCACAGATACGCAGTATTTT. Encoded protein: CASSFGSTDTQYF.

The sample holds one count of this clone. The CDR3, as DNA: TGCAGCGCGGCGGGGGTCCTTTACGAGCAGTACTTC. Amino acid sequence: CSAAGVLYEQYF. The chain joins TRBV29-1 to TRBJ2-7; the match to TRBD2 covers 7 bases. With 7 bases clipped from V and 4 bases from J, the junction kept 7 bases outside the gene matches. CDR3 size: 12 residues. Germline loops: CDR1 SQVTM, CDR2 ANQGSEA.

The DNA of the CDR3 is TGTGCCAGCAGTTTAGGGCCAGCGGGGGGGCGGGAGCAGTACTTC. Translation: CASSLGPAGGREQYF. The chain joins TRBV27 to TRBJ2-7; 10 positions agree with TRBD2. The CDR3 runs to 15 residues. The ends lost 2 bases at V and 7 bases at J; junction bases unmatched: 8. Germline loops: CDR1 MNHEY, CDR2 SMNVEV (reference sequence).

V gene TRBV7-3 combines with J gene TRBJ2-7; D ambiguous. V lost 3 bases, J lost 6 bases, and 12 bases lay in between. CDR3 length equals 13 residues. The germline V gene encodes CDR1 SGHTA and CDR2 FQGTGA. This CDR3 reads CASSFRPSLEQYF. As DNA, the CDR3 is TGTGCCAGCAGCTTTAGACCCTCCCTCGAGCAGTACTTC.